The rows below give T cell receptor beta chains drawn from one sample of a study of blood T cell repertoires in COVID-19. Sequencing was performed with immunoSEQ multiplex PCR; in TCRdb, only in-frame clones are kept and a portion is missing. This table holds approximately 440,000 clones, around 89% found once. The sequenced material came from peripheral blood. These receptors were obtained from a woman aged 45-60 years with COVID-19, enrolled during active disease. Both conserved end residues are part of each CDR3. A D gene is named only where the DNA matches it firmly. The size of a clone is reported for some rows only, either as once, few or many, or as a class for expanded clones.

d_gene,v_gene,j_gene,abundance,CDR3nt,CDR3aa
-,TRBV5-6,TRBJ1-1,-,TGTGCCAGCAGCTTTGGCCTCAGGGGCCCTGGCGGGAGAGCTTTCTTT,CASSFGLRGPGGRAFF
TRBD1,TRBV6-5,TRBJ1-5,-,TGTGCCAGCAGATTGGACAGGGACGGTCAGCCCCAGCATTTT,CASRLDRDGQPQHF
-,TRBV12-3/TRBV12-4,TRBJ2-3,-,TGTGCCAGCAGCTTGAGAACAGCAGATACGCAGTATTTT,CASSLRTADTQYF
TRBD1,TRBV27,TRBJ1-2,once,TGTGCCAGCAGTTTAGCGGGACAGGGAGACTATGGCTACACCTTC,CASSLAGQGDYGYTF
-,TRBV21-1,TRBJ1-2,-,TGTGCCAGCACCTTAGGGGATCCCAGGGGGTTCTATGGCTACACCTTC,CASTLGDPRGFYGYTF
TRBD1,TRBV2,TRBJ1-2,-,TGTGCCAGCATAAGGGGGCAGGGGTCGAGTGGCTACACCTTC,CASIRGQGSSGYTF
-,TRBV5-1,TRBJ1-2,few,TGCGCCAGCAGCCAGGAGGGGAGGGGAGGCTATGGCTACACCTTC,CASSQEGRGGYGYTF
-,TRBV6-1,TRBJ1-1,-,TGTGCCAGCAGTGAAATTCGAGGAGGGGCTTTCTTT,CASSEIRGGAFF
TRBD1,TRBV30,TRBJ1-1,-,TGTGCCTCATCTGTCGGGACAGGGGGTATGAACACTGAAGCTTTCTTT,CASSVGTGGMNTEAFF
-,TRBV3-1/TRBV3-2,TRBJ1-4,-,TGTGCCAGCAGCCTATTACGGGAAAAACTGTTTTTT,CASSLLREKLFF
-,TRBV5-1,TRBJ2-7,-,TGCGCCAGCAGCCCACAGGGCTACGAGCAGTACTTC,CASSPQGYEQYF
-,TRBV3-1/TRBV3-2,TRBJ1-2,-,TGTGCCAGCAGCCAAGATCACGGGGGTAGGGGCTACACCTTC,CASSQDHGGRGYTF
-,TRBV2,TRBJ1-2,-,TGTGCCAGCAGTGACTTTGACAATAACTATGGCTACACCTTC,CASSDFDNNYGYTF
-,TRBV30,TRBJ2-1,-,TGTGCCCTCTGGCAGGGTCGAAACAATGAGCAGTTCTTC,CALWQGRNNEQFF
TRBD1,TRBV19,TRBJ1-2,-,TGTGCCAGTAGTATAGAGGCTGGGACAGGGGAGGACTACACCTTC,CASSIEAGTGEDYTF
TRBD2,TRBV9,TRBJ2-2,few,TGTGCCAGCAGCGTAGGACTAGCGGGCACCGGGGAGCTGTTTTTT,CASSVGLAGTGELFF
TRBD1,TRBV28,TRBJ2-1,-,TGTGCCAGCAGTCTCCGGGACAGGGGAGGCAATGAGCAGTTCTTC,CASSLRDRGGNEQFF
-,TRBV19,TRBJ2-5,-,TGTGCCAGTAGTTACGGCGGGGAAGAGACCCAGTACTTC,CASSYGGEETQYF
-,TRBV6-5,TRBJ1-6,-,TGTGCCAGCAGAGGGGGTTCCAATAATTCACCCCTCCACTTT,CASRGGSNNSPLHF
TRBD1,TRBV27,TRBJ1-1,once,TGTGCCCCCAAGGAGGACAGGGCGAACACTGAAGCTTTCTTT,CAPKEDRANTEAFF
-,TRBV27,TRBJ2-2,-,TGTGCCAGCAGTGACGGGACTTCCCCCTCGACCGGGGAGCTGTTTTTT,CASSDGTSPSTGELFF
-,TRBV9,TRBJ2-3,-,TGTGCCAGCAGCGTATTAGCGGATACGCAGTATTTT,CASSVLADTQYF
-,TRBV18,TRBJ1-2,-,TGTGCCAGCTCACCAAACCCCGAGTATGGCTACACCTTC,CASSPNPEYGYTF
TRBD2,TRBV4-1,TRBJ2-2,-,TGCGCCAGCAGCCAAGATGGAGGGCGGGGGGGCGTCGGCACCGGGGAGCTGTTTTTT,CASSQDGGRGGVGTGELFF
-,TRBV6-1,TRBJ1-5,-,TGTGCCAGCAGTGAAGAGATAGGAGAGAGCAATCAGCCCCAGCATTTT,CASSEEIGESNQPQHF
-,TRBV28,TRBJ1-4,-,TGTGCCAGCAGTCTCCAGGGTTCAGATGAAAAACTGTTTTTT,CASSLQGSDEKLFF
TRBD2,TRBV6-5,TRBJ2-5,-,TGTGCCAGCGGCCTTGGGACTAGCGGGGTAAAGACCCAGTACTTC,CASGLGTSGVKTQYF
TRBD2,TRBV10-3,TRBJ2-7,-,TGTGCCATCAGTGAGTCGGGCGGGGGCTACGAGCAGTACTTC,CAISESGGGYEQYF
-,TRBV5-1,TRBJ1-2,-,TGCGCCAGCAGCGGAGGGACGGGGCATGGCTACACCTTC,CASSGGTGHGYTF
-,TRBV27,TRBJ2-1,-,TGTGCCAGCAGAGACTCGGGATCCTACAATGAGCAGTTCTTC,CASRDSGSYNEQFF
-,TRBV12-3/TRBV12-4,TRBJ1-4,-,TGTGCCAGCAGTTTTAGACAGAATGAAAAACTGTTTTTT,CASSFRQNEKLFF
TRBD1,TRBV5-8,TRBJ1-1,-,TGTGCCAGCAGCCTTGCATGGCAGGGGGACACTGAAGCTTTCTTT,CASSLAWQGDTEAFF
TRBD1,TRBV3-1/TRBV3-2,TRBJ1-2,-,TGTGCCAGCAGCCATGGGACAGGGGCCCTAAACTATGGCTACACCTTC,CASSHGTGALNYGYTF
TRBD1,TRBV7-8,TRBJ2-7,-,TGTGCCAGCAGTCCCCCGGGACAGACCTCCTACGAGCAGTACTTC,CASSPPGQTSYEQYF
TRBD2,TRBV14,TRBJ2-1,few,TGTGCCAGCAGCCCGGGGACTAGCAATGAGCAGTTCTTC,CASSPGTSNEQFF
-,TRBV30,TRBJ2-7,-,TGTGCCTGGAGGCCTCGAGGGAGCGGCGAGGACGAGCAGTACTTC,CAWRPRGSGEDEQYF
-,TRBV2,TRBJ2-1,-,TGTGCCAGCCAGAGGGCGGGTGAGCAGTTCTTC,CASQRAGEQFF
-,TRBV6-4,TRBJ1-1,-,TGTGCCAGCAGCCCAACAAGGAACACTGAAGCTTTCTTT,CASSPTRNTEAFF
TRBD2,TRBV19,TRBJ2-7,-,TGTGCCAGTAGTATAGGCCCGGGACTACTCTACGAGCAGTACTTC,CASSIGPGLLYEQYF
-,TRBV27,TRBJ1-2,-,TGTGCCAGCAGTTTATACGGTAAAGCTAACTATGGCTACACCTTC,CASSLYGKANYGYTF